Given below is one TCR beta chain in context. Germline-derived CDR1 and CDR2 are SGHDN and FVKESK. Trimming at V came to 0 bases and at J to 0 bases, leaving 2 bases not matched to a gene. This CDR3 region has 16 residues. One Seattle source followed patients from active infection through their disease course. Sequenced by immunoSEQ multiplex PCR; TCRdb stores in-frame clones only, minus some. The table shows about 150,000 clones, with approximately 90% occurring only once. The data are from a study of blood T cell repertoires in COVID-19. The sample taken for sequencing was peripheral blood. The clonotype was recovered from a man aged 18-30 years with COVID-19, enrolled during active disease. The chain carries TRBV14 and TRBJ2-1; 7 bases line up with TRBD2. The CDR3 loop is CASSQDGGSSYNEQFF. CDR3 nucleotides: TGTGCCAGCAGCCAAGATGGCGGGAGCTCCTACAATGAGCAGTTCTTC.